Following are 9 T cell receptor beta chains from one sample sequenced in a study of blood T cell repertoires in COVID-19. Profiling relied on immunoSEQ multiplex PCR, and the TCRdb table lists in-frame clones only, not all of them. Of about 210,000 clones in the sample, around four fifths were seen once. Sequenced sample: peripheral blood. The receptors here all came from a woman in her fifties or sixties with active or convalescent COVID-19.

This chain joins TRBV6-4 and TRBJ1-2; possible D gene TRBD1, 5 bases. CDR1 is MRHNA and CDR2 is SNTAGT in the germline V gene. This CDR3 is built from 13 residues. V was clipped by 0 bases and J by 8 bases, with 10 bases between them. CDR3 loop: CASSDSAGNGYTF. For the CDR3, the DNA is TGTGCCAGCAGTGACTCGGCAGGGAACGGCTACACCTTC.

The chain is built from TRBV27 and TRBJ2-7, with D tentatively TRBD2 (6 bases). Looked up from germline, CDR1 is MNHEY and CDR2 is SMNVEV (reference sequence). V lost 8 bases and J 2 bases, leaving 13 bases between the germline ends. This CDR3 spans 13 amino acids. CDR3 amino acids: CASARTITYEQYF. The DNA of the CDR3 is TGTGCCAGCGCGCGGACTATAACCTACGAGCAGTACTTC.

This clone was observed a few times. The chain has TRBV6-4 and TRBJ1-1, with a tentative D call TRBD1 (5 bases). The CDR3 extends over 15 amino acids. Per the germline V gene, CDR1 is MRHNA and CDR2 is SNTAGT. The germline V and J ends were trimmed by 4 bases and 1 base, with 13 bases remaining between them. CDR3 protein: CASSVNSGGNTEAFF. The CDR3 DNA is TGTGCCAGCAGTGTAAACAGCGGGGGGAACACTGAAGCTTTCTTT.

V gene TRBV5-4 combines with J gene TRBJ2-2; no firm D call. This CDR3 comprises 13 residues. Germline CDR1 and CDR2: SGHNT and YYREEE (reference sequence). Trimming left V 2 bases short and J 7 bases short, with 9 bases between. CDR3 region: CASSFGWVGELFF. CDR3 nucleotides: TGTGCCAGCAGCTTCGGGTGGGTCGGGGAGCTGTTTTTT.

This chain's CDR3 is CASSHPQGEEVYEQYV. CDR3 nucleotide sequence: TGTGCCAGCAGCCACCCCCAGGGGGAAGAGGTCTACGAGCAGTACGTC. V and J are TRBV14 and TRBJ2-7; 7 bases match TRBD1. Germline V gives CDR1 SGHDN, CDR2 FVKESK. With 3 bases clipped from V and 3 bases from J, the junction kept 11 bases outside the gene matches. The CDR3 is 16 amino acids.

This rearrangement joins TRBV11-2 to TRBJ1-2; 9 bases agree with TRBD1. The CDR3 is made up of 15 amino acids. V shed 1 base and J 6 bases; nucleotides not matched to a gene: 6. CDR1 is SGHAT and CDR2 is FQNNGV in the germline V gene. The CDR3 loop reads CASSLAGTGWHGYTF. DNA for the CDR3: TGTGCCAGCAGCTTAGCAGGGACAGGGTGGCATGGCTACACCTTC.

The J gene is TRBJ2-7, the V gene TRBV28, with TRBD1 matching over 11 bases. The junction had 15 bases not matched to a gene; V was cut back by 5 bases and J by 0 bases. The germline V gene encodes CDR1 MDHEN and CDR2 SYDVKM. The CDR3 consists of 19 residues. Written as DNA, the CDR3 is TGTGCCAGCAGTCAACCGGGACAGGGGGTATGGGGGAGCTCCTACGAGCAGTACTTC. It translates to CASSQPGQGVWGSSYEQYF.

This clone was recorded a few times. DNA of the CDR3: TGTGCCAGCAGTCCCAGGGCGAACGAGCAGTACGTC. Its protein product is CASSPRANEQYV. This chain links TRBV2 with TRBJ2-7, with D possibly matching TRBD1 (5 bases). This CDR3 is built from 12 residues. Per the germline V gene, CDR1 is SNHLY and CDR2 is FYNNEI. V dropped 5 bases and J dropped 5 bases, with 10 bases sitting between them.

The genes are TRBV2 and TRBJ1-5; 8 bases are shared with TRBD1. The CDR3 covers 16 residues. Trimming removed 5 bases from V and 4 bases from J; junction bases left unmatched: 10. Per germline, CDR1 SNHLY and CDR2 FYNNEI. The CDR3 DNA follows: TGTGCCAGCAGTCCGGTACCGGGGACAGGTAATCAGCCCCAGCATTTT. Translation: CASSPVPGTGNQPQHF. Based on the CDR3 plus reference TRBV2 and TRBJ1-5, the full variable domain is EPEVTQTPSHQVTQMGQEVILRCVPISNHLYFYWYRQILGQKVEFLVSFYNNEISEKSEIFDDQFSVERPDGSNFTLKIRSTKLEDSAMYFCASSPVPGTGNQPQHFGDGTRLSIL.